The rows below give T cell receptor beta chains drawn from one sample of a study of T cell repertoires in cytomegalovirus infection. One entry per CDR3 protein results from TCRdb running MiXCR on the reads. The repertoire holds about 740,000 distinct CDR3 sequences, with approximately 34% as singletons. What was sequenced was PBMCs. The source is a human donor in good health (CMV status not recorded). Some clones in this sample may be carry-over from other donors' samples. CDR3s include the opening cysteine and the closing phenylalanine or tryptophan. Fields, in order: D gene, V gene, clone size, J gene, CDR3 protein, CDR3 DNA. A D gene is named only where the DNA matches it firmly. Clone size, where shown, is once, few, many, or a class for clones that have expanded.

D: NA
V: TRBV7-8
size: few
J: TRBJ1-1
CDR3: CASSLAKPLQDTEAFF
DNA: TGTGCCAGCAGCTTAGCTAAACCCCTTCAGGACACTGAAGCTTTCTTT

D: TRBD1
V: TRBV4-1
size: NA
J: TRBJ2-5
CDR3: CASSLTGRWETQYF
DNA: TGCGCCAGCAGCTTGACAGGGCGATGGGAGACCCAGTACTTC

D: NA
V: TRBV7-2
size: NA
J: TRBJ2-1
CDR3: CASSLFPDSYNEQFF
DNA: TGTGCCAGCAGCTTATTCCCAGACTCCTACAATGAGCAGTTCTTC

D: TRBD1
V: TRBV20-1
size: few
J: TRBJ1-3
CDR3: CSAETGGMGSSGNTIYF
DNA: TGCAGTGCGGAGACAGGGGGTATGGGATCCTCTGGAAACACCATATATTTT

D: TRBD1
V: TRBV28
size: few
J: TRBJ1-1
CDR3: CASSLPGTGMNTEAFF
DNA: TGTGCCAGCAGTTTACCCGGGACAGGGATGAACACTGAAGCTTTCTTT

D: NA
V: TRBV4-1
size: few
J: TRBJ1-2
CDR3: CASSQDAGNIYGYTF
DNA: TGCGCCAGCAGCCAAGATGCAGGCAATATCTATGGCTACACCTTC

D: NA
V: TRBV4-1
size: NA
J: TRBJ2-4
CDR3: CASSQDSQNIQYF
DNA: TGCGCCAGCAGCCAAGATTCCCAAAACATTCAGTACTTC

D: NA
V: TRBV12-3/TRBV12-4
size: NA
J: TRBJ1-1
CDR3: CASSEPGHRGTEAFF
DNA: TGTGCCAGCAGTGAACCGGGACACCGAGGAACTGAAGCTTTCTTT

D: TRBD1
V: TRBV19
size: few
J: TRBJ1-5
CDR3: CASRDRFNQPQHF
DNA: TGTGCCAGCCGGGACAGGTTCAATCAGCCCCAGCATTTT

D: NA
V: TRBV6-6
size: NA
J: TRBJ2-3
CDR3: CASSLGPDRYPQYF
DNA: TGTGCCAGCAGCCTGGGGCCCGACCGATATCCGCAGTATTTT

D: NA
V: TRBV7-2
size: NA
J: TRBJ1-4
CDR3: CASSPPSKGTNEKLFF
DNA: TGTGCCAGCAGCCCCCCATCGAAGGGTACTAATGAAAAACTGTTTTTT

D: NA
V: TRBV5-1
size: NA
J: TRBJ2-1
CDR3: CASSLKQSSYNEQFF
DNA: TGCGCCAGCAGCTTGAAACAGAGCTCCTACAATGAGCAGTTCTTC

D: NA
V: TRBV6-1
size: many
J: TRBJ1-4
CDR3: CASAWGGTNEKLFF
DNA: TGTGCCAGCGCTTGGGGAGGGACTAATGAAAAACTGTTTTTT

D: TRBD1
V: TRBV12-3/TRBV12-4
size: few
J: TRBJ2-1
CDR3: CASSRLGQGVDEQFF
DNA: TGTGCCAGCAGTCGACTGGGACAGGGGGTCGATGAGCAGTTCTTC

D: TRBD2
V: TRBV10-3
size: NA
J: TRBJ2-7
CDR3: CATNLGLAGAEQYF
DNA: TGTGCCACCAACTTGGGACTAGCGGGAGCCGAGCAGTACTTC

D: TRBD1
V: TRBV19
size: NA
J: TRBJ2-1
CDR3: CASSQGARNELFF
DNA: TGTGCCAGTAGCCAGGGGGCGCGGAATGAGCTGTTCTTC

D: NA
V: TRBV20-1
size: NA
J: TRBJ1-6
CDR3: CSASRGPNNSPLHF
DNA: TGCAGTGCTAGTAGGGGACCCAATAATTCACCCCTCCACTTT

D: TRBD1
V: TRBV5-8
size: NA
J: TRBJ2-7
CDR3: CASSLRGPWQYF
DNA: TGTGCCAGCAGCTTAAGGGGGCCCTGGCAGTACTTC

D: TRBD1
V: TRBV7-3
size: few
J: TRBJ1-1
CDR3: CASSPRTGGLTEAFF
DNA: TGTGCCAGCAGCCCTAGGACAGGGGGCCTCACTGAAGCTTTCTTT

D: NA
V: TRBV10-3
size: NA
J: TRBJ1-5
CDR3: CAISEHPGESQPQHF
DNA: TGTGCCATCAGTGAGCACCCAGGGGAGAGCCAGCCCCAGCATTTT

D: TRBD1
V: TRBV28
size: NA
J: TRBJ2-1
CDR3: CASSPQGARYNEQFF
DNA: TGTGCCAGCAGTCCCCAGGGGGCTAGGTATAATGAGCAGTTCTTC

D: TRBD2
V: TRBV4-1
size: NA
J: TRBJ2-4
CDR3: CASSQERARGGPGYIQYF
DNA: TGCGCCAGCAGCCAAGAAAGGGCCCGCGGGGGGCCAGGTTACATTCAGTACTTC

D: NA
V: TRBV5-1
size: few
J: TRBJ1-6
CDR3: CASSLLYPTNSPLHF
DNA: TGCGCCAGCAGCTTGTTGTACCCGACGAATTCACCCCTCCACTTT

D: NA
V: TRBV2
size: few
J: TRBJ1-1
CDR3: CASSETQGNTEAFF
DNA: TGTGCCAGCAGTGAAACCCAGGGTAACACTGAAGCTTTCTTT

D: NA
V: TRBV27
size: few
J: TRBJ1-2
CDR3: CASRTAAQGYTF
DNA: TGTGCCAGCAGGACGGCCGCGCAGGGCTACACCTTC

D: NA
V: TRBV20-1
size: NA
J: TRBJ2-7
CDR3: CSALGGEQYF
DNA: TGCAGTGCCCTCGGAGGCGAGCAGTACTTC

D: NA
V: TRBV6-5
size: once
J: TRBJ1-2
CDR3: CARSYSKIRGDYGSTF
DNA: TGTGCCCGCAGTTACTCGAAGATCCGAGGGGACTATGGCTCCACCTTC

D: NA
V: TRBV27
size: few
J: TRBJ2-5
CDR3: CASSTIRGRQETQYF
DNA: TGTGCCAGCAGTACCATCAGGGGCCGACAAGAGACCCAGTACTTC

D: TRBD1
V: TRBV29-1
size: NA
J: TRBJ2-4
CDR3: CSVHARTGQGAGGNIQYF
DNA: TGCAGCGTTCATGCCCGAACCGGACAGGGCGCGGGTGGGAACATTCAGTACTTC

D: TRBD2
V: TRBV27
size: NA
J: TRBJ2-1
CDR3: CASSLPTTGGLAGVDEQFF
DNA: TGTGCCAGCAGTTTACCAACAACAGGAGGACTAGCGGGAGTGGATGAGCAGTTCTTC

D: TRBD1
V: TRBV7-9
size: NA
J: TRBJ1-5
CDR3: CASRDRADYSNQPQHF
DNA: TGTGCCAGCCGGGACAGAGCGGATTATAGCAATCAGCCCCAGCATTTT

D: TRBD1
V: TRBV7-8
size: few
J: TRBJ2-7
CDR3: CASSWRQGPYEQYF
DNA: TGTGCCAGCAGCTGGAGACAGGGGCCCTACGAGCAGTACTTC

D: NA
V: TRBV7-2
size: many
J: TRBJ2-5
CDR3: CASSLLSRQETQYF
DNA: TGTGCCAGCAGCTTACTCAGCCGCCAAGAGACCCAGTACTTC

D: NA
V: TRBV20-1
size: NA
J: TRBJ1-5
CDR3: CSAILSGGPQHF
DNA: TGCAGTGCTATTTTAAGCGGGGGGCCCCAGCATTTT

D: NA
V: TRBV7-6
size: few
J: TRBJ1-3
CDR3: CASSLVLAPDLSGNTIYF
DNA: TGTGCCAGCAGCTTAGTTTTGGCACCGGATCTCTCTGGAAACACCATATATTTT

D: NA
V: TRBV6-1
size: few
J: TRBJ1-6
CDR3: CASSANRDSPLHF
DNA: TGTGCCAGCAGTGCAAACAGGGATTCACCCCTCCACTTT

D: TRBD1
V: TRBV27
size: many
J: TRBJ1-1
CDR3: CASSLIGGAGGTEAFF
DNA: TGTGCCAGCAGTTTAATCGGGGGCGCAGGGGGAACTGAAGCTTTCTTT

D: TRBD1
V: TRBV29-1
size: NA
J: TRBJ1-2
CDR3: CSVGDRGHGGYTF
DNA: TGCAGCGTCGGGGACAGGGGGCACGGTGGCTACACCTTC

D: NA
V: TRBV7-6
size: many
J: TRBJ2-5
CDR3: CASSLVEGETQYF
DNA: TGTGCCAGCAGCTTAGTGGAAGGAGAGACCCAGTACTTC

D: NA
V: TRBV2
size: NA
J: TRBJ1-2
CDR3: CASSDRINYGYTF
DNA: TGTGCCAGCAGTGATCGGATAAACTATGGCTACACCTTC

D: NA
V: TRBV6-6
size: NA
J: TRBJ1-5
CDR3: CASSERRGTQPQHF
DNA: TGTGCCAGCAGCGAAAGAAGGGGGACTCAGCCCCAGCATTTT

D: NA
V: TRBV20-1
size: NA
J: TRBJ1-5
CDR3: CSVPPARDSRHQPQHF
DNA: TGCAGTGTTCCCCCCGCCCGGGACTCTAGGCATCAGCCCCAGCATTTT

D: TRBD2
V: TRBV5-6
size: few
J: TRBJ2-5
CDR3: CASSSGLAGAQETQYF
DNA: TGTGCCAGCAGCTCCGGACTAGCGGGAGCCCAAGAGACCCAGTACTTC

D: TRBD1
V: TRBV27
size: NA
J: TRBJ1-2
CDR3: CASGGGGLSGYGYTF
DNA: TGTGCCTCAGGGGGTGGGGGGCTGAGTGGATACGGCTACACCTTC

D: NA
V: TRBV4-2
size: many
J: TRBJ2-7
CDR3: CASSQEGLEQYF
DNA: TGTGCCAGCAGCCAAGAGGGACTTGAGCAGTACTTC

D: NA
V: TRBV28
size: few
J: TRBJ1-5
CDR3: CASIQFRGQWGGQPQHF
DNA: TGTGCCAGCATCCAATTCCGAGGGCAGTGGGGAGGACAGCCCCAGCATTTT

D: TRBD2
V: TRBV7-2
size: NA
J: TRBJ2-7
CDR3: CASSGRGLGDYEQYF
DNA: TGTGCCAGCAGCGGCAGAGGACTAGGGGACTACGAGCAGTACTTC